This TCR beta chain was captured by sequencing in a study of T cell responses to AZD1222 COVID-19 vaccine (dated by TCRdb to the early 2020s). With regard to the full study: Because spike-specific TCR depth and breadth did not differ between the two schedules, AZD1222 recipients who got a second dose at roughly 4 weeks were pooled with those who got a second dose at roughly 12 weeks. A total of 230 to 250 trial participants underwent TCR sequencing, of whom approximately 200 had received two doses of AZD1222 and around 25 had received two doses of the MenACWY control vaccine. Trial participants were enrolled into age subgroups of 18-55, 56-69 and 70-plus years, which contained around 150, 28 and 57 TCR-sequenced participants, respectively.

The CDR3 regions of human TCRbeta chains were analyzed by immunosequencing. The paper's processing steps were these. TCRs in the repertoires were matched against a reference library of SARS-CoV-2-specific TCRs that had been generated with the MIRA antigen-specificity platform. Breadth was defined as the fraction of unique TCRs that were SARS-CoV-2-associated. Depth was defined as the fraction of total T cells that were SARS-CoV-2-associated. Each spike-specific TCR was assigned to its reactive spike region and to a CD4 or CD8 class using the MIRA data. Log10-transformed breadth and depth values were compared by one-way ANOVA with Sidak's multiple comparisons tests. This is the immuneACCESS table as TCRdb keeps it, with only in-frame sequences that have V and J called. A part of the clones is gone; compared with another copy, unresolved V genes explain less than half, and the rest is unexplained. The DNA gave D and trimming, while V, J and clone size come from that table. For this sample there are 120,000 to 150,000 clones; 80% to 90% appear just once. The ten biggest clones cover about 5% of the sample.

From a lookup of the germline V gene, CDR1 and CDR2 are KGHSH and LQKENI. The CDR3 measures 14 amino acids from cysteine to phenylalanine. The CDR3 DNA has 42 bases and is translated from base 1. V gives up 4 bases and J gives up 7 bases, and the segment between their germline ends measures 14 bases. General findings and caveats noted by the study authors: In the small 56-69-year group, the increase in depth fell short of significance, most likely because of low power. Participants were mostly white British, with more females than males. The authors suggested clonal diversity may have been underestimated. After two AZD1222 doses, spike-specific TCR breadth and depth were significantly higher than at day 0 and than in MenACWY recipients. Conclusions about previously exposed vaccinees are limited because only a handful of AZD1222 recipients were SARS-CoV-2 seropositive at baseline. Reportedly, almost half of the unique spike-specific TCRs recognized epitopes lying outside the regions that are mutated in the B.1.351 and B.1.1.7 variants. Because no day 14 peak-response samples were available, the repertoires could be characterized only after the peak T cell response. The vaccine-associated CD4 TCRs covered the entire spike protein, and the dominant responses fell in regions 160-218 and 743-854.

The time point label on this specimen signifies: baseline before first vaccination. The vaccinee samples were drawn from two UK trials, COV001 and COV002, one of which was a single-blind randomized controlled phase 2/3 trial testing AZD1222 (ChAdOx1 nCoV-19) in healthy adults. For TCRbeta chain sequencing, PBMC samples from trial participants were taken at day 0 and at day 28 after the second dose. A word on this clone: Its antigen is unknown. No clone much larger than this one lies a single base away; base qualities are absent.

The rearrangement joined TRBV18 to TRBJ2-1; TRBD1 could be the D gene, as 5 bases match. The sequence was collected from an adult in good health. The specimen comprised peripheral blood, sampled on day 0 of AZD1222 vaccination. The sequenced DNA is TGTGCCAGCTCACTTACAGGTGGCTATAATGAGCAGTTCTTC. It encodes CASSLTGGYNEQFF.